The 32 T cell receptor beta chains below were found in one sample sequenced in a study of cytomegalovirus exposure and HLA in healthy donors. Amplification used 60 Vbeta primers and 13 Jbeta primers. Sequencing used immunoSEQ multiplex PCR; TCRdb keeps in-frame clones, though not all of them. The data contain fewer than 250,000 clones, less than 85% of them singletons. The sample taken for sequencing was PBMCs. The receptors originated from a man aged 30 to 39 in good health and CMV-seropositive.

The chain uses TRBV9 and TRBJ2-2; D perhaps matches TRBD2 (5 bases). The V gene lost 2 bases and the J gene lost 3 bases, with 8 bases spanning the gap. CDR3 size: 14 residues. The germline gives CDR1 SGDLS, CDR2 YYNGEE. The CDR3 region is CASSVFSDTGELFF. In DNA, the CDR3 is TGTGCCAGCAGCGTTTTTAGCGACACCGGGGAGCTGTTTTTT.

This clone was seen a handful of times. V usage is TRBV28 and J usage is TRBJ1-2, with a tentative D call TRBD1 (5 bases). The germline V and J ends were trimmed by 6 bases and 3 bases, with 17 bases remaining between them. Per germline, CDR1 MDHEN and CDR2 SYDVKM. The CDR3 consists of 15 residues. CDR3 loop: CASSLNGAGDYGYTF. CDR3 in DNA: TGTGCCAGCAGCTTGAATGGGGCGGGAGACTATGGCTACACCTTC.

Comment on this clone: Other nucleotide sequences from this sample produce the same CDR3. The chain employs TRBV5-1 and TRBJ2-5, with D maybe TRBD1 (6 bases). CDR1 is SGHRS, CDR2 YFSETQ, per germline. Between the trimmed V and J ends, which lost 0 bases and 2 bases, there was a span of 8 bases. CDR3 size: 14 residues. CDR3 in amino acids: CASSLGQGQETQYF. Here the CDR3 DNA reads TGCGCCAGCAGCTTGGGGCAGGGGCAAGAGACCCAGTACTTC.

This chain joins TRBV6-5 and TRBJ1-1; D perhaps matches TRBD1 (6 bases). The germline V gene has CDR1 MNHEY and CDR2 SVGAGI. Trimming cost V 4 bases and J 0 bases, with 6 bases left between them. This CDR3 region has 13 residues. CDR3 residues: CASSWTVNTEAFF. The DNA of the CDR3 is TGTGCCAGCAGTTGGACAGTGAACACTGAAGCTTTCTTT.

The V gene is TRBV28, the J gene TRBJ2-5; TRBD2 matches 7 bases. The junction had 8 bases not matched to a gene; V was cut back by 2 bases and J by 2 bases. Germline V gene lookup returns CDR1 MDHEN and CDR2 SYDVKM. The CDR3 totals 16 residues. DNA for the CDR3: TGTGCCAGCAGTTTAATTGGCGGGAGCCTACAAGAGACCCAGTACTTC. Amino acid sequence: CASSLIGGSLQETQYF.

The rearrangement uses TRBV14 and TRBJ2-5, with 9 bases fitting TRBD1. Germline CDR1 and CDR2: SGHDN and FVKESK. There are 16 residues in the CDR3. V gave up 1 base and J gave up 2 bases; unmatched junction bases: 5. CDR3 DNA sequence: TGTGCCAGCAGCCAAGCTCACAGGGGGCAACAAGAGACCCAGTACTTC. Translating gives CASSQAHRGQQETQYF.

The chain carries TRBV9 and TRBJ2-2, with 7 bases identical to TRBD2. Germline V gives CDR1 SGDLS, CDR2 YYNGEE. V lost 1 base to trimming and J lost 8 bases; unmatched junction nucleotides: 8. CDR3 length: 15 amino acids. The CDR3 here is CASSVSSGVVGELFF. CDR3 nucleotides: TGTGCCAGCAGCGTATCCAGCGGGGTTGTGGGGGAGCTGTTTTTT.

V is TRBV7-9 and J is TRBJ1-1; D unresolved. Germline CDR1 reads SEHNR; CDR2 reads FQNEAQ (reference sequence). This CDR3 region has 14 residues. With 2 bases removed from V and 4 bases from J, the gap between germline ends came to 11 bases. The CDR3 region has the DNA TGTGCCAGCAGCTTACCAACCTCTAGCACTGAAGCTTTCTTT. Its translation is CASSLPTSSTEAFF. Variable domain in full (rest from reference TRBV7-9 and TRBJ1-1): DTGVSQNPRHKITKRGQNVTFRCDPISEHNRLYWYRQTLGQGPEFLTYFQNEAQLEKSRLLSDRFSAERPKGSFSTLEIQRTEQGDSAMYLCASSLPTSSTEAFFGQGTRLTVV.

This clone appeared a single time. The chain has TRBV18 and TRBJ2-3, with D uncertain. The CDR3 covers 14 residues. Germline V gene sequence: CDR1 KGHSH, CDR2 LQKENI. Trimming removed 5 bases from V and 2 bases from J, with 11 bases in between. In DNA, the CDR3 is TGTGCCAGCTCAGCCCGGTCAAACACAGATACGCAGTATTTT. Translation: CASSARSNTDTQYF.

The chain joins TRBV19 to TRBJ1-1; D may be TRBD1 (5 bases). Germline CDR1 reads LNHDA; CDR2 reads SQIVND (reference sequence). The length of the CDR3 is 13 residues. The V and J ends lost 4 bases and 4 bases respectively, with 10 bases between them. In DNA form, the CDR3 reads TGTGCCAGTAGTAACCCAAGGGGCACTGAAGCTTTCTTT. Its translation is CASSNPRGTEAFF.

V is TRBV6-1 and J is TRBJ1-1, with 7 bases matching TRBD1. Losses at the gene ends were 5 bases for V and 0 bases for J; bases not matched to a gene: 3. The CDR3 sequence is 14 residues long. Germline V lookup: CDR1 MNHNS, CDR2 SASEGT. CDR3 protein: CASSRTGVNTEAFF. For the CDR3, the DNA is TGTGCCAGCAGTCGTACAGGGGTGAACACTGAAGCTTTCTTT.

V and J are TRBV2 and TRBJ2-2; the match to TRBD1 covers 8 bases. Trimming removed 7 bases from V and 2 bases from J; junction bases left unmatched: 6. The CDR3 runs to 15 residues. Germline assignment: CDR1 SNHLY and CDR2 FYNNEI. The CDR3, as DNA: TGTGCCAGCACACAGACAGGGGTTAACACCGGGGAGCTGTTTTTT. Translated: CASTQTGVNTGELFF.

The chain carries TRBV6-5 and TRBJ2-7; D gene ambiguous. Germline-derived CDR1 and CDR2 are MNHEY and SVGAGI. V was clipped by 6 bases and J by 4 bases, with 13 bases between them. The CDR3 covers 13 residues. The CDR3 region has the DNA TGTGCCAGCAGCCCCGCAACTAAATACGAGCAGTACTTC. Amino acid sequence: CASSPATKYEQYF.

The table lists this clone with a few counts. The V call is TRBV19, the J call TRBJ1-4; D remains unclear. The CDR3 is 15 residues long. The V and J ends lost 3 bases and 5 bases respectively, with 13 bases between them. In germline, CDR1 is LNHDA, CDR2 SQIVND (reference sequence). The CDR3 DNA reads TGTGCCAGTAGTATCTATAGCAGAATGAATGAAAAACTGTTTTTT. It encodes CASSIYSRMNEKLFF.

This sequence joins TRBV6-5 and TRBJ2-2; D unresolved. There are 16 residues in the CDR3. Germline CDR1 MNHEY, CDR2 SVGAGI. Trimming shortened V by 2 bases and J by 5 bases, and 15 bases separated the two germline ends. The CDR3 DNA follows: TGTGCCAGCAGTTACGAGCGAGCAAGTGGGACCGGGGAGCTGTTTTTT. Translated, it gives CASSYERASGTGELFF.

The V and J genes are TRBV2 and TRBJ2-2, with 7 positions matching TRBD2. The V gene end was trimmed by 7 bases and the J gene end by 0 bases; junction bases not matched to a gene: 5. Germline V gene lookup returns CDR1 SNHLY and CDR2 FYNNEI. The CDR3 contains 15 residues. CDR3 sequence reads: CASNPLAANTGELFF. The DNA of the CDR3 is TGTGCCAGCAACCCCCTAGCGGCGAACACCGGGGAGCTGTTTTTT.

V gene TRBV11-2 combines with J gene TRBJ2-1, with 8 bases aligning to TRBD2. V was pared by 5 bases and J by 0 bases, with 6 bases of the junction left unmatched. Germline CDR1 reads SGHAT; CDR2 reads FQNNGV. The CDR3 contains 16 residues. This CDR3 reads CASSHGLAHSYNEQFF. The DNA of the CDR3 is TGTGCCAGCAGCCACGGACTAGCCCACTCCTACAATGAGCAGTTCTTC. The entire variable domain, with the rest obtained from reference TRBV11-2 and TRBJ2-1, is as follows: EAGVAQSPRYKIIEKRQSVAFWCNPISGHATLYWYQQILGQGPKLLIQFQNNGVVDDSQLPKDRFSAERLKGVDSTLKIQPAKLEDSAVYLCASSHGLAHSYNEQFFGPGTRLTVL.

The chain has TRBV7-8 and TRBJ2-2, with TRBD1 matching 7 bases. CDR1 and CDR2 (germline): SGHVS, FQNEAQ. The CDR3 covers 17 residues. V shed 10 bases and J 4 bases; nucleotides not matched to a gene: 18. CDR3 region: CATPVMNKSGGTGELFF. CDR3 nucleotides: TGTGCCACCCCCGTAATGAACAAATCAGGGGGCACCGGGGAGCTGTTTTTT.

CDR3 DNA sequence: TGTGCCAGCAGCTTAGCCGGGACAGGGAACGTTGAGCAGTTCTTC. Its translation: CASSLAGTGNVEQFF. V usage is TRBV7-6 and J usage is TRBJ2-1; 9 bases agree with TRBD1. The CDR3 sequence is 15 residues long. The V gene end was trimmed by 0 bases and the J gene end by 9 bases; junction bases not matched to a gene: 6. Germline V gives CDR1 SGHVS, CDR2 FNYEAQ.

The chain carries TRBV6-1 and TRBJ2-6; D not certain. V was clipped by 3 bases and J by 0 bases, with 12 bases between them. The CDR3 is 17 amino acids. CDR1 is MNHNS, CDR2 SASEGT, per germline. The CDR3 loop reads CASSEIGWSSGANVLTF. The CDR3 DNA reads TGTGCCAGCAGTGAGATTGGTTGGAGCTCTGGGGCCAACGTCCTGACTTTC.

V is TRBV30 and J is TRBJ1-2, with 10 bases matching TRBD1. V was clipped by 4 bases and J by 2 bases; unmatched bases: 10. This CDR3 region has 16 residues. Germline assignment: CDR1 GTSNPN and CDR2 SVGIG (reference sequence). The CDR3 loop is CAWKLPRDRGNYGYTF. For the CDR3, the DNA is TGTGCCTGGAAACTCCCCCGGGACAGGGGAAACTATGGCTACACCTTC.

This clone was observed a handful of times. V usage is TRBV5-6 and J usage is TRBJ1-4; D possibly corresponds to TRBD1 (6 bases). CDR3 size: 14 residues. Germline V gene data show CDR1 as SGHDT and CDR2 as YYEEEE. V was clipped by 4 bases and J by 5 bases, with 12 bases between them. The CDR3, as DNA: TGTGCCAGCAGCCTACAGGGTACCAATGAAAAACTGTTTTTT. It codes for CASSLQGTNEKLFF.

The CDR3 DNA reads as TGTGCCTGGGGGACTGTTAATGAAAAACTGTTTTTT. Translated: CAWGTVNEKLFF. The chain employs TRBV30 and TRBJ1-4, with a possible D match to TRBD1 (5 bases). Germline CDR1 and CDR2: GTSNPN and SVGIG (reference sequence). V was clipped by 5 bases and J by 4 bases, with 8 bases between them. The CDR3 has 12 amino acids. Combining the CDR3 with reference TRBV30 and TRBJ1-4 gives the whole variable domain SQTIHQWPATLVQPVGSPLSLECTVEGTSNPNLYWYRQAAGRGLQLLFYSVGIGQISSEVPQNLSASRPQDRQFILSSKKLLLSDSGFYLCAWGTVNEKLFFGSGTQLSVL.

This chain joins TRBV10-3 and TRBJ2-5; D possibly corresponds to TRBD1 (6 bases). V gave up 0 bases and J gave up 2 bases, with 16 bases separating them. Germline CDR1 and CDR2: ENHRY and SYGVKD. The length of the CDR3 is 17 residues. The CDR3 DNA reads TGTGCCATCAGTGAGTCCTACAGGGTTGGGGCACAAGAGACCCAGTACTTC. Translation: CAISESYRVGAQETQYF.

V is TRBV10-3 and J is TRBJ2-1; D is possibly TRBD2 (7 bases). The CDR3 contains 15 residues. V lost 2 bases and J 6 bases, leaving 14 bases between the germline ends. Looked up from germline, CDR1 is ENHRY and CDR2 is SYGVKD. The CDR3 nucleotides are TGTGCCATCAGTGAGGACGGGGGGCGGGGCAATGAGCAGTTCTTC. Amino acid sequence: CAISEDGGRGNEQFF.

This CDR3 reads CASSFLAGGVYEQYF. Here the CDR3 DNA reads TGTGCCAGCAGTTTCCTAGCGGGTGGGGTATACGAGCAGTACTTC. This chain connects TRBV27 to TRBJ2-7, with TRBD2 matching over 8 bases. In germline, CDR1 is MNHEY, CDR2 SMNVEV (reference sequence). The CDR3 contains 15 residues. Unmatched junction bases numbered 8, after V lost 3 bases and J lost 4 bases.

Concerning this clone: Distinct nucleotide sequences in the sample also encode this CDR3. V is TRBV7-9 and J is TRBJ1-2, with D hard to call. V was trimmed by 0 bases and J by 2 bases, leaving 4 bases between them. Per germline, CDR1 SEHNR and CDR2 FQNEAQ (reference sequence). This CDR3 is built from 13 residues. DNA for the CDR3: TGTGCCAGCAGCTTAGCACAGAACTATGGCTACACCTTC. Translation: CASSLAQNYGYTF.

The chain uses TRBV9 and TRBJ2-3; the match to TRBD1 covers 10 bases. The germline V gene has CDR1 SGDLS and CDR2 YYNGEE. Losses at the gene ends were 3 bases for V and 2 bases for J; bases not matched to a gene: 3. There are 15 residues in the CDR3. CDR3 in amino acids: CASSATGGITDTQYF. The CDR3 DNA is TGTGCCAGCAGCGCGACAGGGGGCATCACAGATACGCAGTATTTT.

The rearrangement joins TRBV11-2 to TRBJ1-5; D is unclear. This CDR3 is built from 13 residues. The germline CDR1 and CDR2 sequences are SGHAT and FQNNGV. The V and J ends lost 2 bases and 2 bases respectively, with 4 bases between them. The CDR3 bases are TGTGCCAGCAGCTTAAGCCGCAATCAGCCCCAGCATTTT. Translated, it gives CASSLSRNQPQHF.

The sample holds one count of this clone. J is TRBJ2-1 and V is TRBV13; 11 bases map to TRBD1. This CDR3 has 12 amino acids. V trimming: 4 bases; J trimming: 12 bases; junction bases outside the gene matches: 2. CDR1 is PRHDT and CDR2 is FYEKMQ in the germline V gene (reference sequence). The DNA for the CDR3 is TGTGCCAGCAGCTCGGGACAGGGGGGGCAGTTCTTC. Translated, it gives CASSSGQGGQFF.

The chain combines TRBV5-1 with TRBJ2-6, with 16 bases lining up with TRBD2. After removal of 4 bases from V and 1 base from J, the junction contained 5 bases not matched to a gene. There are 19 residues in the CDR3. Germline values: CDR1 SGHRS, CDR2 YFSETQ. DNA of the CDR3: TGCGCCAGCAGCGGCGGGACTAGCGGGGGGGTTTCTGGGGCCAACGTCCTGACTTTC. Protein product: CASSGGTSGGVSGANVLTF.

This clone has only a few counts. The chain has TRBV19 and TRBJ1-3; D ambiguous. V shed 4 bases and J shed 0 bases, with 10 bases lying between them. The germline V gene has CDR1 LNHDA and CDR2 SQIVND (reference sequence). This CDR3 comprises 15 residues. The CDR3 nucleotides are TGTGCCAGTAGTACCATCGAGAGCTCTGGAAACACCATATATTTT. This encodes CASSTIESSGNTIYF.